This T cell receptor beta chain was retrieved from a study of low-dose radiotherapy and immunotherapy resistance in tumors. Across the study: Those assigned to Cohort 2 were treated with 1 Gy per fraction every two weeks (13 Gy in total over 26 weeks).

TRAV and TRBV primers primed cDNA for both TCRalpha and TCRbeta. TCRs underwent 15 to 25 PCR cycles of amplification with a constant-region primer and V-primer adapter. MiXCR was run by TCRdb on the reads, yielding one entry per CDR3 protein. Here the sample spans more than 70,000 distinct CDR3 sequences, less than 35% being singletons. The V gene's germline CDR1 is DFQATT and CDR2 SNEGSKA (reference sequence). The CDR3 spans 14 residues. V lost 6 bases and J 7 bases, leaving 21 bases between the germline ends. Time point in this sample: before trial treatment. This clonotype was picked up many times. The clonotype was recovered from a female donor with ovarian cancer. Sample: PBMCs, taken before treatment. This chain links TRBV20-1 with TRBJ1-1, with a weak D call TRBD1 (5 bases). CDR3 in amino acids: CSAYPGRGEGEAFF. The DNA for the CDR3 is TGCAGTGCCTACCCTGGGAGGGGAGAGGGTGAAGCTTTCTTT.